The clone carrying this T cell receptor beta chain came up once. Its target is unknown. Assay: immunoSEQ multiplex PCR; the TCRdb copy retains only in-frame clones and omits some. This sample yields about 33,000 clones, of which about nine tenths are seen a single time; 4.1% belongs to the top ten. This sample is drawn from a study of T cells in localized non-small cell lung cancer. Notes on the study in general: Multi-region tumor sequencing was not done, so intratumor heterogeneity could not be excluded. Turning up in adjacent lung were a median approximately 58 of the top 100 tumor clones.

The CDR3 spans 15 residues. Germline V gene data show CDR1 as SGHTS and CDR2 as YDEGEE. V shed 6 bases and J 2 bases; nucleotides not matched to a gene: 9. The chain couples TRBV5-8 to TRBJ2-3, with 7 bases aligning to TRBD1. Specimen: peripheral blood, collected before any cancer treatment. This TCR came from a man between 35 and 75 years old with stage I lung adenocarcinoma. The CDR3 here is CASTYRGRVTDTQYF. CDR3 DNA: TGTGCCAGCACATACAGGGGAAGGGTCACAGATACGCAGTATTTT.